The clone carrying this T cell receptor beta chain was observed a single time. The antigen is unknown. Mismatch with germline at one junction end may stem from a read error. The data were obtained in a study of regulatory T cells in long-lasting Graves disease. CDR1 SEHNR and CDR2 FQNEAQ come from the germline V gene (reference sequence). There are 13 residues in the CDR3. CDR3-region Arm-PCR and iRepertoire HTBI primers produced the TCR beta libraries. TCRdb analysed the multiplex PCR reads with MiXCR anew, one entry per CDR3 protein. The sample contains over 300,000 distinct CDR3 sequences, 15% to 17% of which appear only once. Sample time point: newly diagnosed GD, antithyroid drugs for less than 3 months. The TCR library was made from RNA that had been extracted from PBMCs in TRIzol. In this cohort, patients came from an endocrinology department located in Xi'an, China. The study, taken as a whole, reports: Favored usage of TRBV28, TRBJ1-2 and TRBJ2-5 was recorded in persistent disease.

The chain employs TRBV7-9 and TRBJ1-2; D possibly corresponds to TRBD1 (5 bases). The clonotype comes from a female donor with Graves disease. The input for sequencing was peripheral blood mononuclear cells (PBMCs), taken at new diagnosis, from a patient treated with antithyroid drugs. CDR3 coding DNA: TGTGCCAGCAGCTTTTTCGGGGACTACGGCTACACCTTC. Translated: CASSFFGDYGYTF.